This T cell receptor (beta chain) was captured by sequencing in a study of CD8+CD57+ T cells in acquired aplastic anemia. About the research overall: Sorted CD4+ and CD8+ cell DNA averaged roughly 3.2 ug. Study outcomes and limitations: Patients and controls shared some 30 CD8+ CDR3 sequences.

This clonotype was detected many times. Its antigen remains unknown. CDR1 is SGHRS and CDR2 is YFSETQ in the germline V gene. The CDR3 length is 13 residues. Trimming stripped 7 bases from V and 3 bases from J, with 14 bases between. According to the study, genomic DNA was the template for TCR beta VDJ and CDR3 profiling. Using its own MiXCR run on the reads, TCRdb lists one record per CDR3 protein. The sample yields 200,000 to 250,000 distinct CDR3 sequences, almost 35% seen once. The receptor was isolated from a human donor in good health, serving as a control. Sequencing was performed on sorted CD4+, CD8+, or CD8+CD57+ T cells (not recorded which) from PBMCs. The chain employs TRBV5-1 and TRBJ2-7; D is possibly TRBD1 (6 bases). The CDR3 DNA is TGCGCCAGCGGAGACGGACAGTTCTACGAGCAGTACTTC. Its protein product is CASGDGQFYEQYF. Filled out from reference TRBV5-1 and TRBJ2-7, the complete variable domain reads KAGVTQTPRYLIKTRGQQVTLSCSPISGHRSVSWYQQTPGQGLQFLFEYFSETQRNKGNFPGRFSGRQFSNSRSEMNVSTLELGDSALYLCASGDGQFYEQYFGPGTRLTVT.